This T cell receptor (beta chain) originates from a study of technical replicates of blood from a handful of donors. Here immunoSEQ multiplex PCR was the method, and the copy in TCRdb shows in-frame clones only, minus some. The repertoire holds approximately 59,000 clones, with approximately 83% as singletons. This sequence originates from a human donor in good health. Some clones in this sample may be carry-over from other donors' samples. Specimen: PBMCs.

Here the CDR3 reads CASSLTFRGEDSPLHF. The DNA for the CDR3 is TGTGCCAGCAGCTTAACGTTCAGGGGGGAGGATTCACCCCTCCACTTT. The V call is TRBV7-2, the J call TRBJ1-6; 7 positions agree with TRBD1. The CDR3 sequence is 16 residues long. The V gene's germline CDR1 is SGHTA and CDR2 FQGNSA. With V trimmed by 2 bases and J by 8 bases, 9 bases remained unmatched.